One and the same sample provided the 4 T cell receptor beta chains below, sequenced in a study of T cells after yellow fever vaccination. MiXCR, applied by TCRdb to the 5' RACE reads, yields one record per CDR3 protein. The sample carries approximately 47,000 distinct CDR3 sequences, more than 6% recorded once. The sequences come from PBMCs, either bulk or a sorted T-cell subset (CD4+, CD8+, memory, or dextramer-sorted; not recorded which), collected 45 days after the yellow fever booster vaccination. Every receptor here comes from a man aged 25 to 45 who received the YFV17D yellow fever vaccine.

Notes on this clonotype: This may be a read error, as it is one base from a much larger clone. The rearrangement links TRBV30 to TRBJ2-1; 8 bases match TRBD2. The CDR3 sequence is 12 residues long. CDR1 GTSNPN and CDR2 SVGIG come from the germline V gene (reference sequence). V lost 8 bases to trimming and J lost 9 bases; unmatched junction nucleotides: 9. This chain's CDR3 is CARDRSGTEQFF. The CDR3 DNA follows: TGTGCCCGGGACCGTAGCGGGACTGAGCAGTTCTTC.

This clonotype has ten or more counts. The chain links TRBV6-5 to TRBJ1-1, with unresolved D. V was clipped by 11 bases and J by 4 bases, with 14 bases between them. There are 12 residues in the CDR3. Germline CDR1 reads MNHEY; CDR2 reads SVGAGI. The chain's CDR3 is CAAPPLGTEAFF. The CDR3 DNA reads as TGTGCCGCACCTCCCCTGGGCACTGAAGCTTTCTTT.

The chain links TRBV20-1 to TRBJ2-1; TRBD2 agrees at 10 bases. The CDR3 contains 15 residues. CDR1 and CDR2 (germline): DFQATT, SNEGSKA (reference sequence). Trimming cost V 3 bases and J 2 bases; bases outside gene matches: 4. CDR3 coding DNA: TGCAGTGCTAGGGATAGCGGGAGGCCCTACAATGAGCAGTTCTTC. It is translated as CSARDSGRPYNEQFF.

This clonotype was counted ten times or more. The chain combines TRBV20-1 with TRBJ2-2; D not certain. The CDR3 sequence is 14 residues long. Germline lookup yields CDR1 DFQATT and CDR2 SNEGSKA (reference sequence). V was shortened by 8 bases and J by 8 bases, with 21 bases between the two germline ends. CDR3 residues: CSLKVGPAFGELFF. CDR3 DNA: TGCAGTCTTAAAGTCGGCCCAGCCTTTGGGGAGCTGTTTTTT.